The 15 T cell receptor beta chains in this list originate from one sample, sequenced in a study of T-cell reconstitution after alpha-beta-depleted transplantation in children. It was with unique molecular identifiers that the TCRbeta library was prepared. A single record per CDR3 protein comes from TCRdb applying MiXCR to the PCR reads. Among almost 400,000 distinct CDR3 sequences, around 20% were seen once, and the ten largest hold around 4%. This sample comprised PBMCs from the stem cell graft donor, obtained from the stem cell graft. These receptors all stem from a human donor who donated a stem cell graft to a child with acute myeloid leukemia.

This rearrangement joins TRBV9 to TRBJ2-5, with D perhaps matching TRBD2 (6 bases). CDR3 length: 15 residues. Germline V gene data show CDR1 as SGDLS and CDR2 as YYNGEE. With 4 bases removed from V and 3 bases from J, the gap between germline ends came to 16 bases. In nucleotides, the CDR3 is TGTGCCAGCAGCTCGACCGGGACTGAAAAAGAGACCCAGTACTTC. This encodes CASSSTGTEKETQYF.

CDR3 sequence (DNA): TGTGCCAGCAGCGCATCGGGATCCAAAAACATTCAGTACTTC. Protein: CASSASGSKNIQYF. V usage is TRBV9 and J usage is TRBJ2-4, with a weak D call TRBD2 (5 bases). CDR3 length: 14 residues. CDR1 and CDR2 (germline): SGDLS, YYNGEE. V shed 3 bases and J shed 2 bases, with 9 bases lying between them.

V gene TRBV7-3 combines with J gene TRBJ2-1; unclear D gene. V shed 1 base and J shed 7 bases, with 8 bases lying between them. Germline lookup yields CDR1 SGHTA and CDR2 FQGTGA. The length of the CDR3 is 13 residues. CDR3 nucleotides: TGTGCCAGCAGCTTAATGAGTGGGAATGAGCAGTTCTTC. Amino acid sequence: CASSLMSGNEQFF. The full variable domain, with the rest looked up from reference TRBV7-3 and TRBJ2-1, is GAGVSQTPSNKVTEKGKYVELRCDPISGHTALYWYRQSLGQGPEFLIYFQGTGAADDSGLPNDRFFAVRPEGSVSTLKIQRTERGDSAVYLCASSLMSGNEQFFGPGTRLTVL.

The V and J genes are TRBV27 and TRBJ2-1, with unresolved D. The germline V gene has CDR1 MNHEY and CDR2 SMNVEV (reference sequence). V lost 2 bases and J 7 bases, leaving 9 bases between the germline ends. CDR3 length equals 13 residues. The CDR3 is CASSLDFLNEQFF. The CDR3, as DNA: TGTGCCAGCAGTTTAGACTTCCTAAATGAGCAGTTCTTC.

This chain uses TRBV29-1 with TRBJ2-5; D is perhaps TRBD1 or TRBD2 (6 bases each). V was pared by 7 bases and J by 5 bases, with 20 bases between. The CDR3 length is 14 residues. Germline lookup yields CDR1 SQVTM and CDR2 ANQGSEA. Here the CDR3 DNA reads TGCAGCGCTACTGGGTCCACGGGGGCGGAGACCCAGTACTTC. Translated, it gives CSATGSTGAETQYF.

This sequence joins TRBV6-1 and TRBJ2-7; the match to TRBD2 covers 11 bases. V was clipped by 8 bases and J by 4 bases; unmatched bases: 16. This CDR3 contains 17 residues. Germline lookup yields CDR1 MNHNS and CDR2 SASEGT. The CDR3 DNA reads as TGTGCCAGCTCTCTAAGCTCGCGGGCTAGCGGGAGGTACGAGCAGTACTTC. Its protein product is CASSLSSRASGRYEQYF.

This rearrangement joins TRBV6-1 to TRBJ2-3; D ambiguous. The CDR3 extends over 16 amino acids. V was pared by 8 bases and J by 1 base, with 19 bases between. Germline V gene data show CDR1 as MNHNS and CDR2 as SASEGT. The CDR3 loop reads CASGDTSLPRTDTQYF. CDR3 nucleotides: TGTGCCAGCGGCGATACGAGTCTCCCGCGCACAGATACGCAGTATTTT.

About this clonotype: This may arise from a read error, as a much more abundant clone is one base away. The chain links TRBV6-5 to TRBJ2-2, with TRBD2 matching 7 bases. The CDR3 loop spans 16 amino acids. The germline gives CDR1 MNHEY, CDR2 SVGAGI. The CDR3 loop is CANSYLKRDPVGELFF. The CDR3, as DNA: TGTGCCAACAGTTACCTTAAGCGGGACCCTGTCGGGGAGCTGTTTTTT.

This clonotype was observed at least ten times. The rearrangement uses TRBV29-1 and TRBJ2-1; no clear D gene. V was clipped by 4 bases and J by 8 bases, with 6 bases between them. Germline CDR1 is SQVTM and CDR2 is ANQGSEA. CDR3 length: 10 amino acids. Here the CDR3 DNA reads TGCAGCGTTGGGGTTCATGAGCAGTTCTTC. Its translation: CSVGVHEQFF.

This clonotype was picked up many times. The CDR3 sequence is CSVDSRSYNEQFF. Written as DNA, the CDR3 is TGCAGCGTGGACTCCCGCTCCTACAATGAGCAGTTCTTC. The chain has TRBV29-1 and TRBJ2-1, with a possible D match to TRBD2 (5 bases). The CDR3 has 13 amino acids. Trimming left V 6 bases short and J 0 bases short, with 9 bases between. The V gene's germline CDR1 is SQVTM and CDR2 ANQGSEA.

The chain couples TRBV12-3 or TRBV12-4 to TRBJ2-1; TRBD2 aligns across 7 bases. The CDR3 loop spans 17 amino acids. J gave up 5 bases and V 0 bases, and 10 bases lay outside the gene matches. CDR3 nucleotides: TGTGCCAGCAGTTTAGCCCGCAGCGGACTAGGAAACAATGAGCAGTTCTTC. Its protein product is CASSLARSGLGNNEQFF.

This clonotype showed up many times. The genes are TRBV29-1 and TRBJ2-3; the match to TRBD1 covers 10 bases. The CDR3 totals 13 residues. Per the germline V gene, CDR1 is SQVTM and CDR2 is ANQGSEA. V gave up 7 bases and J gave up 5 bases; unmatched junction bases: 6. The CDR3 loop is CSAGTGARDTQYF. CDR3 nucleotides: TGCAGCGCTGGGACAGGGGCCCGAGATACGCAGTATTTT.

The rearrangement uses TRBV4-2 and TRBJ2-7; D could derive from TRBD1 or TRBD2 (5 bases each). The CDR3 totals 16 residues. Germline V gene lookup returns CDR1 LGHNA and CDR2 YNFKEQ. V was pared by 0 bases and J by 1 base, with 13 bases between. This CDR3 reads CASSQERAGPSYEQYF. The CDR3, as DNA: TGTGCCAGCAGCCAAGAGAGGGCAGGGCCTTCCTACGAGCAGTACTTC.

This chain uses TRBV5-1 with TRBJ2-3; 8 nucleotides match TRBD1. The CDR3 has 15 amino acids. Germline CDR1 is SGHRS and CDR2 is YFSETQ. The V gene end was trimmed by 4 bases and the J gene end by 4 bases; junction bases not matched to a gene: 8. DNA of the CDR3: TGCGCCAGCAGCGTACCGACAGGGGCGGCAGATACGCAGTATTTT. Translation: CASSVPTGAADTQYF.

This clonotype appeared a few times. The chain recombines TRBV9 with TRBJ2-7; D is undetermined. V shed 3 bases and J shed 2 bases, with 15 bases lying between them. Per the germline V gene, CDR1 is SGDLS and CDR2 is YYNGEE. The CDR3 covers 15 residues. The CDR3 region is CASSDPSSPTYEQYF. The CDR3 DNA follows: TGTGCCAGCAGCGACCCTTCGTCGCCTACCTACGAGCAGTACTTC.